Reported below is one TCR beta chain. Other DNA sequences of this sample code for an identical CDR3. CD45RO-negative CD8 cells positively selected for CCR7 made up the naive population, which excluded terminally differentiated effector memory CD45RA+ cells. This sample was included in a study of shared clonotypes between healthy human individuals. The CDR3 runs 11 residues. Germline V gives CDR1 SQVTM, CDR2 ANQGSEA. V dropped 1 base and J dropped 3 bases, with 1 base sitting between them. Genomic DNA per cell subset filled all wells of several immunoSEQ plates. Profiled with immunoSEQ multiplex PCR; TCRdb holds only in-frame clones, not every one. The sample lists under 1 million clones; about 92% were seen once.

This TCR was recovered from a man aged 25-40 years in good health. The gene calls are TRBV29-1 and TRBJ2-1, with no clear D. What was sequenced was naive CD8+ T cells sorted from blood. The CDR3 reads CSVEGYNEQFF. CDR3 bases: TGCAGCGTTGAAGGCTACAATGAGCAGTTCTTC.